This TCR beta chain stems from a study of shared clonotypes between healthy human individuals. Study context: Each donor had three CD4 naive, three CD4 memory, two CD8 naive and one CD8 memory plate. General observations from the study: The generation probabilities recorded for non-shared clonotypes fell below those of clonotypes shared by all four donors.

Germline CDR1 reads SGHNT; CDR2 reads YENEEA. The CDR3 runs 13 residues. V gave up 8 bases and J gave up 1 base, with 8 bases separating them. In regard to this clone: Its antigen is as yet unknown.

Original methodology: ImmunoSEQ gave junction-only sequences without quality scores, so filtering differed. Assay used: immunoSEQ multiplex PCR; TCRdb lists only in-frame clones, some missing. The V and J calls and clone size come from that table; D and trimming were worked out from the DNA. The sample holds about 2.1 million clones, approximately 94% seen once. Naive CD8 cells comprised CD45RO-negative, CCR7-positively selected cells, excluding terminally differentiated effector memory CD45RA+ cells. The sequenced sample consisted of naive CD8+ T cells from PBMCs. The chain is built from TRBV11-3 and TRBJ2-2; D is unclear. The receptor was derived from a man between 18 and 29 years old in good health. Some clones in this sample may be carry-over from other donors' samples. The CDR3 sequence is CASAVLNTGELFF. Here the CDR3 DNA reads TGTGCCAGCGCAGTACTGAACACCGGGGAGCTGTTTTTT.